The source of this T cell receptor (beta chain) is a study of tumor-infiltrating lymphocytes in primary liver carcinoma. Extraction of RNA together with DNA used about 17-31 mg of unsorted bulk tissue. The patients lived with chronic HBV infection and had not yet received any treatment. As regards this clonotype: Its antigen is undetermined.

Study-wide results and caveats: Significantly greater top-250-clone fractions characterized tumors relative to blood (p = 0.039).

Trimming stripped 5 bases from V and 4 bases from J, with 21 bases between. This CDR3 contains 16 residues. A constant-region primer primed TCR beta cDNA synthesis from 500 to 550 ng of total RNA. Generation of the TCR beta libraries relied on three nested multiplex PCR rounds using slightly modified ARM-PCR. Both of the initial two PCR rounds ran for nine to ten cycles and employed TRBV1-TRBV30 forward primers alongside a C-beta reverse primer. TCRdb ran MiXCR on the multiplex PCR reads and lists one entry per CDR3 protein. Among 90,000 to 100,000 distinct CDR3 sequences listed, approximately 68% were seen once.

The chain joins TRBV12-3 or TRBV12-4 to TRBJ2-7; possibly TRBD1 for D (5 bases). The sequence came from a woman aged 60-70 years with primary liver carcinoma and hepatitis B virus infection. Sequences were obtained from liver tumor tissue from sampling region 5. The subset here: tumor region T5, tumor centre. The DNA of the CDR3 is TGTGCCAGCAGTCCCCCCAGGGTCATGGGAATGTACGAGCAGTACTTC. Protein: CASSPPRVMGMYEQYF.